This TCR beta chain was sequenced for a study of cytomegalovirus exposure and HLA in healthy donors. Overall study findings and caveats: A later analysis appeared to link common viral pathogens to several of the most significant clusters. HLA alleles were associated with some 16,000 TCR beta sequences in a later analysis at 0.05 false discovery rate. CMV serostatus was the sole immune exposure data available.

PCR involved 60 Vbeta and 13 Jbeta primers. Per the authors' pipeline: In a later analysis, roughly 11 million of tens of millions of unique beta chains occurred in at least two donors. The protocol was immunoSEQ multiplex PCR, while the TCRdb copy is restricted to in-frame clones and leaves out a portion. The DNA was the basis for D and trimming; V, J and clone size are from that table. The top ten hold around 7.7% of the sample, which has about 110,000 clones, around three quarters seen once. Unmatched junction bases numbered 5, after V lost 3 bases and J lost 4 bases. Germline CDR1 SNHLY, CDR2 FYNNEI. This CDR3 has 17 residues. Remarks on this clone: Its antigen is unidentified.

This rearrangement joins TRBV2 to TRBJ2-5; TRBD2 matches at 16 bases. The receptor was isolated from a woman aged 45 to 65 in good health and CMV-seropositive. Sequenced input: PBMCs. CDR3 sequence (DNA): TGTGCCAGCAGTGAGGGGACTAGCGGGGGGGAAGGAGAGACCCAGTACTTC. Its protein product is CASSEGTSGGEGETQYF.